Listed below are T cell receptor beta chains from one sample, sequenced in a study of OX40 agonist ivuxolimab in advanced cancers. TCRdb's table, derived via immunoSEQ multiplex PCR, lists solely in-frame clones and lacks some. The sample records roughly 69,000 clones, over 80% being singletons. Sequenced here: CD4+ or CD8+ T cells sorted from blood, sampled in a trial of the OX40 agonist ivuxolimab. The receptors were gathered from an adult with an advanced solid tumor such as melanoma, head and neck, liver or kidney cancer. The CDR3 runs from the conserved cysteine through the conserved F or W. A D gene is named only where the DNA matches it firmly. Expanded clones get a size class; other rows say once, few or many, or leave the size out.

abundance	d_gene	v_gene	j_gene	CDR3nt	CDR3aa
NA	TRBD2	TRBV19	TRBJ2-5	TGTGCCAGTAGACTAGCGGGTCAAGAGACCCAGTACTTC	CASRLAGQETQYF
once	TRBD1	TRBV4-3	TRBJ1-1	TGCGCCAGCAGCCTTGAACAGGGGGCAGAAGCTTTCTTT	CASSLEQGAEAFF
once	NA	TRBV5-4	TRBJ2-1	TGTGCCAGCAGCTTTTTCAGGGGGGACAATGAGCAGTTCTTC	CASSFFRGDNEQFF
NA	NA	TRBV11-2	TRBJ2-7	TGTGCCAGCAGCTTATACTACGAGCAGTACTTC	CASSLYYEQYF
NA	NA	TRBV4-1	TRBJ1-1	TGCGCCAGCAGCCAGGCCAGGGGGAACACTGAAGCTTTCTTT	CASSQARGNTEAFF
once	TRBD2	TRBV7-2	TRBJ2-1	TGTGCCAGCAGCTACGCTAGCGGGAGGTTTTTGGGGGGAAATGAGCAGTTCTTC	CASSYASGRFLGGNEQFF
NA	NA	TRBV6-5	TRBJ2-2	TGTGCCAGCAGCCTAAACGGACAACCCACCGGGGAGCTGTTTTTT	CASSLNGQPTGELFF
once	NA	TRBV9	TRBJ2-7	TGTGCCAGCAGCGTGGGGTCGGGACCCGCCCACGAGCAGTACTTC	CASSVGSGPAHEQYF
NA	NA	TRBV27	TRBJ2-7	TGTGCCAGCAGTTTCGGGCAGTCCTACGAGCAGTACTTC	CASSFGQSYEQYF
NA	NA	TRBV7-8	TRBJ1-6	TGTGCCAGCAGCTTTTTTGGGGGGGGAACCTATAATTCACCCCTCCACTTT	CASSFFGGGTYNSPLHF
NA	NA	TRBV5-4	TRBJ1-2	TGTGCCAGCAGCTTGTGGCGGGGCTATGGCTACACCTTC	CASSLWRGYGYTF
NA	NA	TRBV14	TRBJ2-3	TGTGCCAGCACACCCTGGGAGGGGGTCGCAGATACGCAGTATTTT	CASTPWEGVADTQYF
NA	TRBD2	TRBV5-1	TRBJ2-1	TGCGCCAGCAGCGCGGGGGATGAGCAGTTCTTC	CASSAGDEQFF
NA	NA	TRBV7-9	TRBJ2-7	TGTGCCAGCAGCTCGTACAGCCGGGCCTACGAGCAGTACTTC	CASSSYSRAYEQYF
NA	NA	TRBV6-5	TRBJ1-1	TGTGCCAGCAGGCTCGGAAGCGACACTGAAGCTTTCTTT	CASRLGSDTEAFF
NA	NA	TRBV11-1	TRBJ2-7	TGTGCCAGCAGTTTACAGGGAACCTCCTACGAGCAGTACTTC	CASSLQGTSYEQYF
few	TRBD1	TRBV28	TRBJ1-5	TGTGCCAGCCTTGACAGGGAATTCAATCAGCCCCAGCATTTT	CASLDREFNQPQHF
NA	TRBD2	TRBV4-3	TRBJ2-3	TGCGCCAGCAGCCAGGCTGGGACTAGCGGCCTCACAGATACGCAGTATTTT	CASSQAGTSGLTDTQYF
NA	NA	TRBV9	TRBJ2-7	TGTGCCAGCAGCGTAGAAGGCAGGGGGGTCTACGAGCAGTACTTC	CASSVEGRGVYEQYF
NA	NA	TRBV6-5	TRBJ1-3	TGTGCCAGCAGTTATACGCTGAGCTCTGGAAACACCATATATTTT	CASSYTLSSGNTIYF
NA	TRBD2	TRBV7-9	TRBJ2-1	TGTGCCAGCAGCTTAGGGGGACTAAACGATGAGCAGTTCTTC	CASSLGGLNDEQFF
NA	TRBD1	TRBV4-1	TRBJ2-7	TGCGCCAGCAGCCAAGGACAGGGGGCGTACGAGCAGTACTTC	CASSQGQGAYEQYF
few	NA	TRBV29-1	TRBJ2-4	TGCAGCGTTGTTTATGGGAGTGAAAGAAACATTCAGTACTTC	CSVVYGSERNIQYF
NA	NA	TRBV2	TRBJ2-3	TGTGCCAGCAGTGAGGAACCGGGTTCTAGCACAGATACGCAGTATTTT	CASSEEPGSSTDTQYF
NA	NA	TRBV4-1	TRBJ2-7	TGCGCCAGCAGCCAGTCGGACAGTGAGGGGTACGAGCAGTACTTC	CASSQSDSEGYEQYF
NA	NA	TRBV19	TRBJ2-2	TGTGCCAGTAGCCCTTGGAGGGTTATATCTAGGAGGAACACCGGGGAGCTGTTTTTT	CASSPWRVISRRNTGELFF
once	NA	TRBV7-9	TRBJ2-7	TGTGCCAGCAGCCCCCCCGTCGAGGGACTTACCTACGAGCAGTACTTC	CASSPPVEGLTYEQYF
NA	NA	TRBV27	TRBJ1-5	TGTGCCAGCAGTTTACAGGGGAGCAATCAGCCCCAGCATTTT	CASSLQGSNQPQHF
NA	TRBD2	TRBV27	TRBJ2-2	TGTGCCAGCAGTTTATCGCCCGGGGGGAGAGGGGAGCTGTTTTTT	CASSLSPGGRGELFF
NA	NA	TRBV21-1	TRBJ2-5	TGTGCCAGCAGCCCCCCGCGGGGGTACCAAGAGACCCAGTACTTC	CASSPPRGYQETQYF
few	TRBD1	TRBV19	TRBJ1-2	TGTGCCAGTAGTATTGGGCCAGGGGGCTGGGGCTACACCTTC	CASSIGPGGWGYTF
NA	NA	TRBV28	TRBJ1-1	TGTGCCAGCAGTTACGTTCCGAGACAGAACACTGAAGCTTTCTTT	CASSYVPRQNTEAFF
NA	TRBD1	TRBV6-1	TRBJ2-1	TGTGCCAGCAGTGAAGACTTTGGACAGGGGTACAATGAGCAGTTCTTC	CASSEDFGQGYNEQFF
NA	NA	TRBV7-8	TRBJ2-1	TGTGCCAGCAGCTGGCTAGCAAGCTCCTACAATGAGCAGTTCTTC	CASSWLASSYNEQFF
NA	NA	TRBV5-3	TRBJ1-5	TGTGCCAGAAGCTTGGGTCGAAGGAATCAGCCCCAGCATTTT	CARSLGRRNQPQHF
once	NA	TRBV28	TRBJ1-4	TGTGCCAGCAGTTTGAAGACAGAGTTTAATAATGAAAAACTGTTTTTT	CASSLKTEFNNEKLFF
NA	TRBD2	TRBV10-3	TRBJ2-1	TGTGCCATCTCTACTAGCGGGGAAAGGTCCTACAATGAGCAGTTCTTC	CAISTSGERSYNEQFF
few	NA	TRBV25-1	TRBJ1-2	TGTGCCAGCAGTGATTGGGGAGGCGGCTACACCTTC	CASSDWGGGYTF
NA	TRBD1	TRBV4-1	TRBJ1-1	TGCGCCAGCAGCCTGGGGACAGGGGGCCCGGACACTGAAGCTTTCTTT	CASSLGTGGPDTEAFF
NA	TRBD2	TRBV5-4	TRBJ2-7	TGTGCCAGCAGCACCGGGACTAGTGGCGAGCAGTACTTC	CASSTGTSGEQYF
NA	NA	TRBV7-3	TRBJ2-3	TGTGCCAGCAGCCCCGATAGTGCGGCGGATACGCAGTATTTT	CASSPDSAADTQYF
NA	NA	TRBV10-3	TRBJ1-2	TGTGCCATCAGTGGGACGACAGCAGACTACACCTTC	CAISGTTADYTF
NA	NA	TRBV29-1	TRBJ2-7	TGCAGCGTTGCGGGTGGGCGAGTCTCCTACGAGCAGTACTTC	CSVAGGRVSYEQYF
once	NA	TRBV7-2	TRBJ2-7	TGTGCCAGCAGCTTAGCTTGGAAGGGCTACGAGCAGTACTTC	CASSLAWKGYEQYF
NA	NA	TRBV5-1	TRBJ2-2	TGCGCCAGCAGCTTGGGCGACGCGGGCACCGGGGAGCTGTTTTTT	CASSLGDAGTGELFF
NA	NA	TRBV4-3	TRBJ2-2	TGCGCCAGCAGCCAAGATCCAGGGCCTCGGGACACCGGGGAGCTGTTTTTT	CASSQDPGPRDTGELFF
once	TRBD1	TRBV28	TRBJ2-5	TGTGCCAGCAGTTCCCCGGGACAGGGCCGCCAAGAGACCCAGTACTTC	CASSSPGQGRQETQYF
once	NA	TRBV6-5	TRBJ1-2	TGTGCCAGCAGACCCCTGGCGGGACTCTGGGGCTACACCTTC	CASRPLAGLWGYTF
NA	TRBD2	TRBV28	TRBJ2-3	TGTGCCAGCACCTTGACTAGCGGGAGGCCCACAGATACGCAGTATTTT	CASTLTSGRPTDTQYF
once	TRBD2	TRBV15	TRBJ2-3	TGTGCCACCCGGAGCGGGGGCACAGATACGCAGTATTTT	CATRSGGTDTQYF
NA	NA	TRBV7-3	TRBJ1-5	TGTGCCAGCAGCTTAATGTCCAGGGTTAATCAGCCCCAGCATTTT	CASSLMSRVNQPQHF
NA	NA	TRBV6-5	TRBJ1-1	TGTGCCAGCAAACTTCTAGGGTTCTCGAACACTGAAGCTTTCTTT	CASKLLGFSNTEAFF